One and the same sample provided the 20 T cell receptor beta chains below, sequenced in a study of CXCR3-negative and CXCR3-positive naive CD8 T cells. The TRB libraries of cDNA were built by UMI-labeled 5' RACE. TCRdb re-called the 5' RACE reads and catalogs CDR3 proteins one per entry, DNA excluded. The sample has 150,000 or so distinct CDR3 sequences, and its top ten clones hold about 0.3%. Material for sequencing was naive CXCR3- CD8+ T cells from blood. The subset is: CD45RO-CCR7+CD27+CD95- naive CD8+ T cells lacking CXCR3 (TNR3-). Source of these receptors: a human donor in good health. Some clones in this sample may be carry-over from other donors' samples.

The chain recombines TRBV23-1 with TRBJ1-6. TRBV23-1 qualifies as an ORF whose function is uncertain. This CDR3 contains 17 residues. CDR3: CASSQSHGVAYNSPLHF.

J is TRBJ2-7 and V is TRBV6-6; absent DNA, TCRdb's TRBD1 call cannot be checked. The CDR3 spans 15 residues. Germline assignment: CDR1 MNHNY and CDR2 SVGAGI (reference sequence). This CDR3 reads CASSSRGPQNYEQYF.

The CDR3 loop is CASSVRATSYEQYF. This sequence joins TRBV28 and TRBJ2-7. The CDR3 has 14 amino acids. The germline gives CDR1 MDHEN, CDR2 SYDVKM.

This chain connects TRBV4-1 to TRBJ2-5; the TCRdb call, TRBD1, lacks DNA for checking. Germline CDR1 and CDR2: MGHRA and YSYEKL. This CDR3 region has 12 residues. The CDR3 is CASSQVGGTQYF.

This chain connects TRBV19 to TRBJ2-7. Germline V gives CDR1 LNHDA, CDR2 SQIVND (reference sequence). The CDR3 spans 12 residues. The CDR3 loop is CASSISTYEQYF.

The chain combines TRBV11-2 with TRBJ1-6. The CDR3 totals 12 residues. Germline CDR1 SGHAT, CDR2 FQNNGV. The CDR3 sequence is CASSLMNSPLHF.

This chain links TRBV7-9 with TRBJ2-7; TCRdb's D call of TRBD1 is untestable without DNA. From germline, CDR1 is SEHNR and CDR2 FQNEAQ (reference sequence). This CDR3 is built from 16 residues. The CDR3 loop reads CASSPSDRAFNYEQYF.

The rearrangement links TRBV4-3 to TRBJ2-5; TCRdb names TRBD1, which stays unverified in the absence of DNA. CDR1 LGHNA and CDR2 YSLEER come from the germline V gene. The length of the CDR3 is 14 residues. The CDR3 spells CASSQYARGETQYF.

The rearrangement uses TRBV4-1 and TRBJ2-7. The germline gives CDR1 MGHRA, CDR2 YSYEKL. The CDR3 has 13 amino acids. This CDR3 is CASSQVPSGEQYF.

This chain uses TRBV7-3 with TRBJ1-1; TCRdb names TRBD1, which stays unverified in the absence of DNA. Germline CDR1 and CDR2: SGHTA and FQGTGA. The CDR3 covers 15 residues. CDR3 region: CASSEKQGMRTEAFF. Full variable domain (missing parts from reference TRBV7-3 and TRBJ1-1): GAGVSQTPSNKVTEKGKYVELRCDPISGHTALYWYRQSLGQGPEFLIYFQGTGAADDSGLPNDRFFAVRPEGSVSTLKIQRTERGDSAVYLCASSEKQGMRTEAFFGQGTRLTVV.

V gene TRBV30 combines with J gene TRBJ1-2; TCRdb reports TRBD1, a call that lacks DNA to check it against. From germline, CDR1 is GTSNPN and CDR2 SVGIG (reference sequence). This CDR3 is 12 amino acids long. The CDR3 sequence: CAWRGGSYGYTF.

The chain links TRBV7-2 to TRBJ1-4; checking the TCRdb D call of TRBD1 is not possible without DNA. CDR3 size: 18 residues. The germline V gene has CDR1 SGHTA and CDR2 FQGNSA. The CDR3 loop is CASSLGHRRVETNEKLFF.

The chain carries TRBV28 and TRBJ2-3. Germline loops: CDR1 MDHEN, CDR2 SYDVKM. CDR3 length equals 14 residues. The CDR3 reads CASSLPDSSDTQYF.

Here the CDR3 reads CSARKLYGYTF. This rearrangement joins TRBV20-1 to TRBJ1-2. The CDR3 contains 11 residues. The germline gives CDR1 DFQATT, CDR2 SNEGSKA (reference sequence).

J is TRBJ2-1 and V is TRBV7-2. This CDR3 contains 13 residues. The germline V gene encodes CDR1 SGHTA and CDR2 FQGNSA. Here the CDR3 reads CASSPWAYNEQFF.

This rearrangement joins TRBV12-3 or TRBV12-4 to TRBJ2-5; TCRdb outputs TRBD1, but without DNA this stays unchecked. This CDR3 spans 11 amino acids. CDR3 sequence reads: CASSPGETQYF.

The V gene is TRBV3-1, the J gene TRBJ2-1. The CDR3 loop spans 12 amino acids. The germline CDR1 and CDR2 sequences are LGHDT and YNNKEL (reference sequence). The CDR3 reads CASSRDYNEQFF.

The chain links TRBV10-1 to TRBJ2-2; TCRdb designates TRBD1, a call that cannot be tested without DNA. The CDR3 has 15 amino acids. Germline-derived CDR1 and CDR2 are WNHNN and SYGVQD (reference sequence). The CDR3 loop reads CASSLGQGYTGELFF.

The chain uses TRBV29-1 and TRBJ2-3; TCRdb returns TRBD2, unconfirmable since there is no DNA. The CDR3 sequence is 14 residues long. Germline V CDR1 and CDR2: SQVTM, ANQGSEA. CDR3 protein: CSADSGGRTDTQYF.

The chain employs TRBV13 and TRBJ1-6; TCRdb indicates TRBD1, and absent DNA this call remains unverified. CDR1 and CDR2 (germline): PRHDT, FYEKMQ (reference sequence). The CDR3 covers 15 residues. CDR3 in amino acids: CASSWTGKKDSPLHF.